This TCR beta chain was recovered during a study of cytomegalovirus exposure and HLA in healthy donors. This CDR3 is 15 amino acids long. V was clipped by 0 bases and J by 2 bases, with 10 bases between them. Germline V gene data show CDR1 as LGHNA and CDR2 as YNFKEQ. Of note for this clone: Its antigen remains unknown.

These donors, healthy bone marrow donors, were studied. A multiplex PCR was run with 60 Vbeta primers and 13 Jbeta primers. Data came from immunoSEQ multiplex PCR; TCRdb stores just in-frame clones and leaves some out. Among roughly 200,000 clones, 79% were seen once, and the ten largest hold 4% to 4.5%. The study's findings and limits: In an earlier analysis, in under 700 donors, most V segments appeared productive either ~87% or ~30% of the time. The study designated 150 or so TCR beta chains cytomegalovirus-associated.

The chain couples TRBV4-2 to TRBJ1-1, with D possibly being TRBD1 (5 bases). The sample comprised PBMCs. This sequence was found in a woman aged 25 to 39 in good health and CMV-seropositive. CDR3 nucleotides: TGTGCCAGCAGCCAAGACGGGCAGGGAAACACTGAAGCTTTCTTT. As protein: CASSQDGQGNTEAFF.